Listed below are T cell receptor beta chains from one sample, sequenced in a study of blood T cell repertoires in COVID-19. Produced via immunoSEQ multiplex PCR; TCRdb's table is partial and in-frame only. The data contain around 470,000 clones, 90% of them singletons. Input material: PBMCs or T cells enriched from blood (not recorded which). These receptors all stem from a man between 18 and 29 years old who had recovered from COVID-19. The CDR3 runs from the conserved cysteine through the conserved F or W. The order of the fields is D gene, clone size, V gene, J gene, CDR3 protein, CDR3 DNA. A D gene is named only where the DNA matches it firmly. Size values are once, few and many counts, or a class for expanded clones, and some rows have none.

d_call: .
clone_size: .
v_call: TRBV2
j_call: TRBJ2-3
cdr3_aa: CASRMSLWSDTQYF
cdr3_nt: TGTGCCAGCAGGATGAGCCTATGGTCAGATACGCAGTATTTT

d_call: .
clone_size: .
v_call: TRBV21-1
j_call: TRBJ2-7
cdr3_aa: CASSSPGQGTYEQYF
cdr3_nt: TGTGCCAGCAGCAGCCCGGGACAGGGGACCTACGAGCAGTACTTC

d_call: .
clone_size: .
v_call: TRBV5-5
j_call: TRBJ2-7
cdr3_aa: CASSQQGSYEQYF
cdr3_nt: TGTGCCAGCAGCCAACAGGGTTCATACGAGCAGTACTTC

d_call: .
clone_size: few
v_call: TRBV6-5
j_call: TRBJ1-4
cdr3_aa: CASSQLGGGILFF
cdr3_nt: TGTGCCAGCTCTCAACTTGGTGGCGGTATACTGTTTTTT

d_call: TRBD1
clone_size: .
v_call: TRBV7-9
j_call: TRBJ1-1
cdr3_aa: CASSYIGQGRKTEAFF
cdr3_nt: TGTGCCAGCAGCTACATAGGACAGGGGAGGAAAACTGAAGCTTTCTTT

d_call: .
clone_size: .
v_call: TRBV29-1
j_call: TRBJ2-1
cdr3_aa: CSVRDSDNEQFF
cdr3_nt: TGCAGCGTCCGGGACTCAGACAATGAGCAGTTCTTC

d_call: .
clone_size: .
v_call: TRBV9
j_call: TRBJ2-5
cdr3_aa: CASKKDWYQETQYF
cdr3_nt: TGTGCCAGCAAAAAAGACTGGTACCAAGAGACCCAGTACTTC

d_call: TRBD2
clone_size: .
v_call: TRBV5-1
j_call: TRBJ2-1
cdr3_aa: CASSLDGTRINEQFF
cdr3_nt: TGCGCCAGCAGCTTGGATGGGACTAGAATAAATGAGCAGTTCTTC

d_call: .
clone_size: .
v_call: TRBV5-5
j_call: TRBJ1-4
cdr3_aa: CASSLAPQGMDEKLFF
cdr3_nt: TGTGCCAGCAGCTTGGCCCCACAGGGAATGGATGAAAAACTGTTTTTT

d_call: .
clone_size: .
v_call: TRBV14
j_call: TRBJ1-1
cdr3_aa: CASSQDYRRTFF
cdr3_nt: TGTGCCAGCAGCCAAGATTACAGGCGAACTTTCTTT

d_call: .
clone_size: .
v_call: TRBV24-1
j_call: TRBJ2-3
cdr3_aa: CATSESGGITDTQYF
cdr3_nt: TGTGCCACCAGTGAGTCGGGCGGGATCACAGATACGCAGTATTTT

d_call: .
clone_size: .
v_call: TRBV12-3/TRBV12-4
j_call: TRBJ1-2
cdr3_aa: CASSRINYGYTF
cdr3_nt: TGTGCCAGCAGCAGGATAAACTATGGCTACACCTTC

d_call: .
clone_size: .
v_call: TRBV5-1
j_call: TRBJ1-5
cdr3_aa: CASSPSGDQPQHF
cdr3_nt: TGCGCCAGCAGCCCCTCCGGGGATCAGCCCCAGCATTTT

d_call: TRBD2
clone_size: .
v_call: TRBV3-1/TRBV3-2
j_call: TRBJ2-3
cdr3_aa: CASSHWGGSLTYF
cdr3_nt: TGTGCCAGCAGCCACTGGGGGGGGTCCCTTACGTATTTT

d_call: TRBD1
clone_size: .
v_call: TRBV6-5
j_call: TRBJ1-6
cdr3_aa: CASSYSGQNNSPLHF
cdr3_nt: TGTGCCAGCAGTTACTCGGGACAGAATAATTCACCCCTCCACTTT

d_call: TRBD1
clone_size: .
v_call: TRBV2
j_call: TRBJ1-6
cdr3_aa: CASTLQGEAIFLHF
cdr3_nt: TGTGCCAGCACTCTCCAGGGGGAGGCTATTTTTCTCCACTTT

d_call: .
clone_size: .
v_call: TRBV7-3
j_call: TRBJ2-1
cdr3_aa: CASSFTGSNEQFF
cdr3_nt: TGTGCCAGCAGCTTCACAGGAAGCAATGAGCAGTTCTTC

d_call: .
clone_size: .
v_call: TRBV20-1
j_call: TRBJ1-2
cdr3_aa: CSAGDSGYTF
cdr3_nt: TGCAGTGCCGGGGATTCTGGCTACACCTTC

d_call: .
clone_size: .
v_call: TRBV13
j_call: TRBJ2-2
cdr3_aa: CASSLVQKNTGELFF
cdr3_nt: TGTGCCAGCAGCTTAGTTCAGAAGAACACCGGGGAGCTGTTTTTT

d_call: .
clone_size: .
v_call: TRBV5-8
j_call: TRBJ1-1
cdr3_aa: CASSLIGFGNTEAFF
cdr3_nt: TGTGCCAGCAGCTTAATCGGGTTCGGGAACACTGAAGCTTTCTTT

d_call: TRBD1
clone_size: .
v_call: TRBV19
j_call: TRBJ1-2
cdr3_aa: CASSPAGTGRYGYTF
cdr3_nt: TGTGCCAGTAGTCCTGCCGGGACAGGGAGGTATGGCTACACCTTC

d_call: .
clone_size: .
v_call: TRBV10-3
j_call: TRBJ1-6
cdr3_aa: CAISDGQGYNSPLHF
cdr3_nt: TGTGCCATCAGTGATGGGCAGGGGTATAATTCACCCCTCCACTTT

d_call: .
clone_size: .
v_call: TRBV15
j_call: TRBJ1-6
cdr3_aa: CATSRDQGGGSPLHF
cdr3_nt: TGTGCCACCAGCAGAGATCAGGGTGGTGGTTCACCCCTCCACTTT

d_call: .
clone_size: .
v_call: TRBV7-9
j_call: TRBJ1-1
cdr3_aa: CASSLRGQITEAFF
cdr3_nt: TGTGCCAGCAGCCTGCGGGGTCAAATCACTGAAGCTTTCTTT

d_call: .
clone_size: .
v_call: TRBV5-5
j_call: TRBJ1-6
cdr3_aa: CASSVSGDSPLHF
cdr3_nt: TGTGCCAGCAGTGTCTCGGGGGATTCACCCCTCCACTTT

d_call: .
clone_size: .
v_call: TRBV15
j_call: TRBJ1-6
cdr3_aa: CATSREGLPNSPLHF
cdr3_nt: TGTGCCACCAGCAGAGAGGGACTGCCCAATTCACCCCTCCACTTT

d_call: .
clone_size: once
v_call: TRBV11-3
j_call: TRBJ1-1
cdr3_aa: CASSARGYMNTEAFF
cdr3_nt: TGTGCCAGCAGCGCCCGGGGTTACATGAACACTGAAGCTTTCTTT

d_call: .
clone_size: once
v_call: TRBV5-4
j_call: TRBJ2-3
cdr3_aa: CASSPSGTDTQYF
cdr3_nt: TGTGCCAGCAGCCCAAGCGGCACAGATACGCAGTATTTT

d_call: .
clone_size: .
v_call: TRBV7-3
j_call: TRBJ1-1
cdr3_aa: CASSLRNSMNTEAFF
cdr3_nt: TGTGCCAGCAGCTTAAGGAACAGCATGAACACTGAAGCTTTCTTT

d_call: TRBD2
clone_size: .
v_call: TRBV7-9
j_call: TRBJ2-5
cdr3_aa: CASSPVSGRAGEETQYF
cdr3_nt: TGTGCCAGCAGCCCGGTTAGCGGGAGGGCCGGAGAAGAGACCCAGTACTTC

d_call: TRBD1
clone_size: .
v_call: TRBV29-1
j_call: TRBJ1-2
cdr3_aa: CSAGQGQHYGYTF
cdr3_nt: TGCAGCGCCGGACAGGGGCAACACTATGGCTACACCTTC

d_call: .
clone_size: .
v_call: TRBV6-2/TRBV6-3
j_call: TRBJ2-1
cdr3_aa: CASSYEVEQFF
cdr3_nt: TGTGCCAGCAGTTACGAGGTAGAGCAGTTCTTC

d_call: .
clone_size: .
v_call: TRBV21-1
j_call: TRBJ1-2
cdr3_aa: CASSKTPWRRGSYGYTF
cdr3_nt: TGTGCCAGCAGCAAAACCCCCTGGAGAAGGGGATCCTATGGCTACACCTTC

d_call: TRBD1
clone_size: .
v_call: TRBV7-8
j_call: TRBJ2-5
cdr3_aa: CASSLGRGRETQYF
cdr3_nt: TGTGCCAGCAGCTTGGGAAGGGGGCGCGAGACCCAGTACTTC

d_call: .
clone_size: once
v_call: TRBV7-2
j_call: TRBJ1-3
cdr3_aa: CASSLRGLGGNTIYF
cdr3_nt: TGTGCCAGCAGCCTTCGGGGACTTGGGGGAAACACCATATATTTT

d_call: .
clone_size: .
v_call: TRBV9
j_call: TRBJ1-2
cdr3_aa: CASSGGGAAHNGYTF
cdr3_nt: TGTGCCAGCAGCGGCGGAGGGGCCGCCCATAATGGCTACACCTTC

d_call: .
clone_size: once
v_call: TRBV11-2
j_call: TRBJ2-1
cdr3_aa: CASKGGNEQFF
cdr3_nt: TGTGCCAGCAAGGGGGGGAATGAGCAGTTCTTC

d_call: TRBD1
clone_size: .
v_call: TRBV3-1/TRBV3-2
j_call: TRBJ1-6
cdr3_aa: CASTGQGINSPLHF
cdr3_nt: TGTGCCAGCACGGGACAGGGGATAAATTCACCCCTCCACTTT

d_call: .
clone_size: once
v_call: TRBV2
j_call: TRBJ2-1
cdr3_aa: CASSVWGDEQFF
cdr3_nt: TGTGCCAGCAGTGTCTGGGGGGATGAGCAGTTCTTC

d_call: TRBD2
clone_size: once
v_call: TRBV28
j_call: TRBJ2-7
cdr3_aa: CASNLSGSLVEQYF
cdr3_nt: TGTGCCAGCAATCTTAGCGGGAGTCTTGTCGAGCAGTACTTC

d_call: .
clone_size: .
v_call: TRBV18
j_call: TRBJ2-7
cdr3_aa: CASSPGTRTYEQYF
cdr3_nt: TGTGCCAGCTCTCCCGGGACAAGAACCTACGAGCAGTACTTC

d_call: .
clone_size: .
v_call: TRBV4-1
j_call: TRBJ2-3
cdr3_aa: CASSQETSRTDTQYF
cdr3_nt: TGCGCCAGCAGCCAAGAAACTAGCAGGACAGATACGCAGTATTTT

d_call: TRBD2
clone_size: .
v_call: TRBV5-8
j_call: TRBJ2-1
cdr3_aa: CASSLWGGTEQFF
cdr3_nt: TGTGCCAGCAGCTTGTGGGGGGGGACGGAACAGTTCTTC

d_call: TRBD2
clone_size: .
v_call: TRBV11-3
j_call: TRBJ2-1
cdr3_aa: CASSVGAGVTSEQFF
cdr3_nt: TGTGCCAGCAGCGTAGGAGCGGGAGTAACGTCCGAGCAGTTCTTC